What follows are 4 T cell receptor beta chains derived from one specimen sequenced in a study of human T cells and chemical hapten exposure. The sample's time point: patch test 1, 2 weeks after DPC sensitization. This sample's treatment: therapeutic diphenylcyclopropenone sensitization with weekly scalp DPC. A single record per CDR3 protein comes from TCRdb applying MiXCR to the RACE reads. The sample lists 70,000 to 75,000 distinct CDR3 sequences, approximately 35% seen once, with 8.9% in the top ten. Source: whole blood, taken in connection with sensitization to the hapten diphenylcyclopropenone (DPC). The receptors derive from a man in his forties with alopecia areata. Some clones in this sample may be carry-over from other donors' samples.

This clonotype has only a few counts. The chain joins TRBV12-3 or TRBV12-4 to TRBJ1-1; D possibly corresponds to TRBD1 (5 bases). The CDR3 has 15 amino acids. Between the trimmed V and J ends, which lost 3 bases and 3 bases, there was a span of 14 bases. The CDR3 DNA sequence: TGTGCCAGCAGTTTTGCGGGGCCGACGGACACTGAAGCTTTCTTT. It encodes CASSFAGPTDTEAFF.

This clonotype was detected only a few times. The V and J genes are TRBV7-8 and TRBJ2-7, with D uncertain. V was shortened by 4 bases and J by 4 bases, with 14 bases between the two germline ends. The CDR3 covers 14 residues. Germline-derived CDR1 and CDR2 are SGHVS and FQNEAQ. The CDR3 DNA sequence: TGTGCCAGCAGCTCCCCTCTTACTCGGTACGAGCAGTACTTC. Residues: CASSSPLTRYEQYF.

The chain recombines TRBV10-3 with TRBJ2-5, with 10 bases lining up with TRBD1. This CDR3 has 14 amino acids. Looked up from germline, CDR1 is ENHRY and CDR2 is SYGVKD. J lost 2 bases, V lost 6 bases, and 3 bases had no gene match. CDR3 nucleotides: TGTGCCATCAGCTTGGGACAGGGGCAAGAGACCCAGTACTTC. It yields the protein CAISLGQGQETQYF.

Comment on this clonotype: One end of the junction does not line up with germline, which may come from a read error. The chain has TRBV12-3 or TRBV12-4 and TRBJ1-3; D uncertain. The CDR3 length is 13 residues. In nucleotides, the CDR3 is TGTGCCAGCGCGGACCTCCGACAAAACACCGTATATTTT. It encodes CASADLRQNTVYF.